These 10 T cell receptor beta chains were sequenced from one sample in a study of blood T cells in healthy people across ages. A second PCR, run for roughly 7 to 12 cycles, used a sample-barcoded 5' primer plus a J-beta primer mix. TCRdb passed the 5' RACE reads through MiXCR, listing each CDR3 protein once. The sample holds 1.6 million or so distinct CDR3 sequences, roughly 32% seen once. Sequencing was done on a sample of blood. These TCRs come from a woman aged 25 to 45 in good health.

The chain carries TRBV15 and TRBJ1-2, with a possible D match to TRBD1 (6 bases). Trimming stripped 5 bases from V and 2 bases from J, with 9 bases between. This CDR3 has 13 residues. Germline CDR1 is LNHNV and CDR2 is YYDKDF (reference sequence). The CDR3: CATSRRGNYGYTF. The CDR3 region has the DNA TGTGCCACCAGCCGCAGGGGCAACTATGGCTACACCTTC. Full variable domain (rest looked up from reference TRBV15 and TRBJ1-2): DAMVIQNPRYQVTQFGKPVTLSCSQTLNHNVMYWYQQKSSQAPKLLFHYYDKDFNNEADTPDNFQSRRPNTSFCFLDIRSPGLGDTAMYLCATSRRGNYGYTFGSGTRLTVV.

This clonotype was seen a few times. The chain employs TRBV7-9 and TRBJ1-1; 7 positions match TRBD1. The CDR3 has 15 residues. Trimming removed 5 bases from V and 1 base from J; junction bases left unmatched: 7. CDR1 and CDR2 (germline): SEHNR, FQNEAQ (reference sequence). The CDR3 protein is CASSADRARNTEAFF. DNA for the CDR3: TGTGCCAGCAGCGCCGACAGGGCTAGGAACACTGAAGCTTTCTTT.

This clonotype was picked up a small number of times. The chain couples TRBV5-6 to TRBJ1-2; D ambiguous. The CDR3 is 15 residues long. Trimming removed 3 bases at V and 2 bases at J, with 14 bases between. In germline, CDR1 is SGHDT, CDR2 YYEEEE. DNA for the CDR3: TGTGCCAGCAGCTATGGACGGAGCCGCAACTATGGCTACACCTTC. Protein sequence: CASSYGRSRNYGYTF.

This clonotype was found a few times. This sequence joins TRBV7-6 and TRBJ1-2, with 10 bases identical to TRBD1. This CDR3 contains 14 residues. Germline values: CDR1 SGHVS, CDR2 FNYEAQ. V lost 2 bases, J lost 8 bases, and 5 bases stayed unmatched. DNA for the CDR3: TGTGCCAGCAGCTTAATGACAGGGGGCGGCGGCTACACCTTC. Protein sequence: CASSLMTGGGGYTF.

This clonotype was detected only once. This chain connects TRBV30 to TRBJ2-1; TRBD1 or TRBD2 may be the D gene (5 bases each). Trimming removed 5 bases at V and 5 bases at J, with 16 bases between. The CDR3 contains 14 residues. CDR1 is GTSNPN, CDR2 SVGIG, per germline (reference sequence). The CDR3 sequence is CAWGRDPLNNEQFF. In DNA form, the CDR3 reads TGTGCCTGGGGCCGGGACCCGCTCAACAATGAGCAGTTCTTC.

This clonotype was observed a few times. V gene TRBV10-3 combines with J gene TRBJ2-5; D assignment may be TRBD1 or TRBD2 (5 bases each). CDR3 size: 17 residues. The germline V gene encodes CDR1 ENHRY and CDR2 SYGVKD. The ends were cut back, 8 bases at V and 1 base at J, with 23 bases in the middle. CDR3 protein: CAISERGGTGTQETQYF. The CDR3 nucleotides read TGTGCCATCTCCGAACGGGGTGGAACGGGGACCCAAGAGACCCAGTACTTC.

The chain links TRBV7-9 to TRBJ2-5; the D gene is possibly TRBD1 (6 bases). CDR1 and CDR2 from the germline V gene are SEHNR and FQNEAQ (reference sequence). V lost 4 bases to trimming and J lost 5 bases, with 17 bases between them. The CDR3 covers 15 residues. The CDR3 region is CASSSSTGPRETQYF. CDR3 coding DNA: TGTGCCAGCAGCTCCTCGACAGGACCCAGGGAGACCCAGTACTTC.

V usage is TRBV20-1 and J usage is TRBJ2-5; D is possibly TRBD2 (6 bases). The J call may not be correct, given that the DNA end is closer to TRBJ2-7. Germline V gene lookup returns CDR1 DFQATT and CDR2 SNEGSKA (reference sequence). The CDR3 is made up of 15 amino acids. CDR3 DNA sequence: TGCAGTGCTAGCCGCGGGGAGACTGGGCGGAACGAGCAGTACTTC. Encoded protein: CSASRGETGRNEQYF.

The J gene is TRBJ2-5, the V gene TRBV7-2; 9 nucleotides align to TRBD2. V shed 1 base and J 5 bases; nucleotides not matched to a gene: 5. The CDR3 extends over 15 amino acids. Germline CDR1 reads SGHTA; CDR2 reads FQGNSA. The DNA of the CDR3 is TGTGCCAGCAGCTTAGTAAACGCGGGAGGGGAGACCCAGTACTTC. The encoded protein is CASSLVNAGGETQYF. The variable domain in full, completed from reference TRBV7-2 and TRBJ2-5, reads GAGVSQSPSNKVTEKGKDVELRCDPISGHTALYWYRQSLGQGLEFLIYFQGNSAPDKSGLPSDRFSAERTGGSVSTLTIQRTQQEDSAVYLCASSLVNAGGETQYFGPGTRLLVL.

The V gene is TRBV20-1, the J gene TRBJ2-1; TRBD2 matches 7 bases. In germline, CDR1 is DFQATT, CDR2 SNEGSKA (reference sequence). This CDR3 has 15 amino acids. V lost 1 base to trimming and J lost 6 bases; unmatched junction nucleotides: 9. The chain's CDR3 is CSARVGRGRGNEQFF. In nucleotides, the CDR3 is TGCAGTGCTAGAGTGGGTCGCGGGAGAGGCAATGAGCAGTTCTTC.